The 26 T cell receptor beta chains below were found in one sample sequenced in a study of blood T cell repertoires in COVID-19 (dated by TCRdb to 2019 to 2021). The protocol used for the library was the immunoSEQ multiplex PCR assay. TCRdb holds this immuneACCESS table with in-frame rearrangements only. Some clones are missing; in checked studies, unresolved V genes explain under half, and the rest has no known cause. Here the sample has over 60,000 clones; approximately 77% occur a single time. About 30% of the sample belongs to the ten largest clones. Material: peripheral blood. The receptors originated from a human donor in a cohort sampled during active COVID-19.

This CDR3 is CASSPPGVGGNSGNTIYF. The CDR3 DNA reads TGTGCCAGCAGTCCCCCCGGTGTAGGGGGAAACTCTGGAAACACCATATATTTT. V and J are TRBV28 and TRBJ1-3, with D perhaps TRBD1 (6 bases). Germline lookup yields CDR1 MDHEN and CDR2 SYDVKM. This CDR3 region has 18 residues. V was clipped by 5 bases and J by 0 bases, with 20 bases between them.

The chain has TRBV5-6 and TRBJ1-5, with unresolved D. The CDR3 covers 14 residues. The germline V and J ends were trimmed by 0 bases and 8 bases, with 12 bases remaining between them. Per germline, CDR1 SGHDT and CDR2 YYEEEE. The CDR3 reads CASSLALAHEPQHF. The DNA of the CDR3 is TGTGCCAGCAGCTTGGCCCTAGCCCACGAGCCCCAGCATTTT.

This chain links TRBV27 with TRBJ2-7, with D perhaps matching TRBD2 (6 bases). Germline V gene data show CDR1 as MNHEY and CDR2 as SMNVEV (reference sequence). The V and J ends lost 1 base and 4 bases respectively, with 14 bases between them. The CDR3 is 15 amino acids. The CDR3 spells CASSLFGRHQYEQYF. DNA for the CDR3: TGTGCCAGCAGTTTATTTGGGAGGCATCAATACGAGCAGTACTTC.

V gene TRBV5-5 combines with J gene TRBJ2-7; 7 nucleotides align to TRBD1. The CDR3 loop spans 13 amino acids. From germline, CDR1 is SGHKS and CDR2 YYEKEE (reference sequence). V gave up 3 bases and J gave up 6 bases; unmatched junction bases: 6. The CDR3 DNA sequence: TGTGCCAGCAGCTACACAGGGGCCTCCGAGCAGTACTTC. Amino acids: CASSYTGASEQYF.

The chain is built from TRBV4-1 and TRBJ2-3, with 10 bases fitting TRBD1. CDR3 length: 17 amino acids. CDR1 and CDR2 (germline): MGHRA, YSYEKL. V shed 0 bases, J shed 1 base, and the junction held 4 bases outside the gene matches. The CDR3 DNA reads TGCGCCAGCAGCCAAGAATATGGACAGGGGGGCACAGATACGCAGTATTTT. Amino acids: CASSQEYGQGGTDTQYF.

The V and J genes are TRBV7-6 and TRBJ1-1; D is unclear. The ends were cut back, 3 bases at V and 1 base at J, with 9 bases in the middle. This CDR3 has 14 residues. The V gene's germline CDR1 is SGHVS and CDR2 FNYEAQ. This CDR3 is CASSLGAGNTEAFF. CDR3 in DNA: TGTGCCAGCAGCTTGGGTGCGGGGAACACTGAAGCTTTCTTT.

This CDR3 reads CASSAAGGGNEQFF. As DNA, the CDR3 is TGTGCCAGCAGCGCGGCAGGGGGCGGAAATGAGCAGTTCTTC. This chain connects TRBV5-4 to TRBJ2-1; 8 positions match TRBD1. The CDR3 contains 14 residues. Trimming cost V 4 bases and J 7 bases; bases outside gene matches: 7. CDR1 and CDR2 (germline): SGHNT, YYREEE (reference sequence).

The chain employs TRBV6-5 and TRBJ1-2; D gene uncertain. The V end lost 11 bases, the J end lost 4 bases, and 11 bases lay between the germline ends. The CDR3 sequence is 11 residues long. Germline V CDR1 and CDR2: MNHEY, SVGAGI. This chain's CDR3 is CASGEGYGYTF. The CDR3, as DNA: TGTGCCTCCGGAGAGGGCTATGGCTACACCTTC.

This clone has more than one count but fewer than ten. The chain uses TRBV4-2 and TRBJ1-3; possible D gene TRBD1, 5 bases. The CDR3 has 16 residues. Looked up from germline, CDR1 is LGHNA and CDR2 is YNFKEQ. Deletions cut 0 bases from V and 8 bases from J, with 17 bases between. In nucleotides, the CDR3 is TGTGCCAGCAGCCAAGAAGGAGGGCAGGGCCGGGACACCATATATTTT. This sequence encodes CASSQEGGQGRDTIYF.

CDR3 amino acids: CASSFLQGAHHEQYF. CDR3 DNA sequence: TGTGCCAGCAGTTTTTTGCAGGGGGCGCACCACGAGCAGTACTTC. The V call is TRBV28, the J call TRBJ2-7; 8 bases agree with TRBD1. V dropped 3 bases and J dropped 5; count of bases not matched to a gene: 9. The CDR3 sequence is 15 residues long. Germline lookup yields CDR1 MDHEN and CDR2 SYDVKM.

This clone was seen a single time. The rearrangement links TRBV19 to TRBJ2-7; 7 positions match TRBD2. Per germline, CDR1 LNHDA and CDR2 SQIVND (reference sequence). This CDR3 comprises 12 residues. V shed 5 bases, J shed 4 bases, and the junction held 2 bases outside the gene matches. The CDR3 DNA sequence: TGTGCCAGTAGTTCGGGGGGTTACGAGCAGTACTTC. Amino acids: CASSSGGYEQYF. The full variable domain, rest sourced from reference TRBV19 and TRBJ2-7, is DGGITQSPKYLFRKEGQNVTLSCEQNLNHDAMYWYRQDPGQGLRLIYYSQIVNDFQKGDIAEGYSVSREKKESFPLTVTSAQKNPTAFYLCASSSGGYEQYFGPGTRLTVT.

The chain recombines TRBV18 with TRBJ2-1; TRBD2 is a possible D gene (5 bases). Trimming took 0 bases from V and 4 from J, leaving 10 bases between them. From germline, CDR1 is KGHSH and CDR2 LQKENI. The CDR3 loop spans 15 amino acids. The CDR3 spells CASSPPRESYNEQFF. The CDR3, as DNA: TGTGCCAGCTCACCACCGAGGGAGTCTTACAATGAGCAGTTCTTC.

The J gene is TRBJ1-4, the V gene TRBV7-9, with D uncertain. The CDR3 covers 14 residues. V lost 3 bases and J 0 bases, leaving 5 bases between the germline ends. Germline values: CDR1 SEHNR, CDR2 FQNEAQ (reference sequence). The CDR3 is CASSFGATNEKLFF. CDR3 bases: TGTGCCAGCAGCTTCGGGGCAACTAATGAAAAACTGTTTTTT.

V usage is TRBV9 and J usage is TRBJ2-7; 8 bases align to TRBD1. The CDR3 extends over 15 amino acids. The trim removed 0 bases at V and 2 bases at J, leaving 4 bases unmatched. CDR1 is SGDLS, CDR2 YYNGEE, per germline. CDR3 bases: TGTGCCAGCAGCGTAGGACAGGGGCGAACCTACGAGCAGTACTTC. This sequence encodes CASSVGQGRTYEQYF.

The J gene is TRBJ2-1, the V gene TRBV5-1, with a tentative D call TRBD2 (6 bases). There are 15 residues in the CDR3. Germline-derived CDR1 and CDR2 are SGHRS and YFSETQ. The V gene lost 0 bases and the J gene lost 4 bases, with 11 bases spanning the gap. The CDR3 region is CASSLEAGGYNEQFF. The CDR3 bases are TGCGCCAGCAGCTTGGAAGCCGGGGGTTACAATGAGCAGTTCTTC.

The V and J genes are TRBV28 and TRBJ2-5; 7 nucleotides line up with TRBD1. The CDR3 runs to 15 residues. Germline CDR1 and CDR2: MDHEN and SYDVKM. Unmatched junction bases numbered 4, after V lost 1 base and J lost 2 bases. The CDR3 region has the DNA TGTGCCAGCAGTTTATTCCTGACAGGGCAAGAGACCCAGTACTTC. Protein: CASSLFLTGQETQYF.

This clone appeared once. This sequence joins TRBV7-9 and TRBJ2-5; a weak D match, TRBD2 (6 bases). Germline V lookup: CDR1 SEHNR, CDR2 FQNEAQ (reference sequence). The CDR3 is made up of 15 amino acids. Trimming removed 5 bases from V and 4 bases from J, with 17 bases in between. The CDR3 DNA reads TGTGCCAGCAGCGTTACCGGGACTCCCGGAGAGACCCAGTACTTC. Translating gives CASSVTGTPGETQYF.

The chain links TRBV6-5 to TRBJ1-1; D is ambiguous. V gave up 7 bases and J gave up 6 bases, with 12 bases separating them. Germline V gene data show CDR1 as MNHEY and CDR2 as SVGAGI. This CDR3 has 12 residues. The CDR3 is CASIGQMAEAFF. The CDR3 DNA follows: TGTGCCAGCATTGGGCAGATGGCTGAAGCTTTCTTT.

This chain connects TRBV5-1 to TRBJ2-1, with 8 bases that match TRBD2. This CDR3 has 17 residues. Germline V CDR1 and CDR2: SGHRS, YFSETQ. After removal of 3 bases from V and 2 bases from J, the junction contained 10 bases not matched to a gene. The CDR3 bases are TGCGCCAGCAGCTGGAGGGCTAGCGGGCTTACCTACAATGAGCAGTTCTTC. Translated, it gives CASSWRASGLTYNEQFF.

V gene TRBV3-1 (or the pseudogene TRBV3-2) combines with J gene TRBJ2-7, with D possibly TRBD2 on 5 matching bases. This CDR3 has 13 residues. V lost 3 bases and J 7 bases, leaving 13 bases between the germline ends. Germline V gives CDR1 LGHDT, CDR2 YNNKEL (reference sequence). CDR3 nucleotide sequence: TGTGCCAGCAGCCAGGGGAGCCTAGGGGAGCAGTACTTC. It specifies CASSQGSLGEQYF.

J is TRBJ2-1 and V is TRBV4-3; 12 positions match TRBD2. Germline V gene data show CDR1 as LGHNA and CDR2 as YSLEER. This CDR3 comprises 15 residues. The V and J ends lost 4 bases and 6 bases, in that order; junction bases with no gene match: 4. CDR3 nucleotide sequence: TGCGCCAGCAGCCGAGGACTAGCGGGACCCAATGAGCAGTTCTTC. Protein: CASSRGLAGPNEQFF.

The rearrangement uses TRBV4-2 and TRBJ1-1; TRBD1 is a possible D gene (5 bases). The germline V and J ends were trimmed by 4 bases and 5 bases, with 17 bases remaining between them. CDR3 length: 15 residues. Germline values: CDR1 LGHNA, CDR2 YNFKEQ. CDR3 DNA sequence: TGTGCCAGCAGCCCCGAGGTTGGGGGAGGGACTGAAGCTTTCTTT. This encodes CASSPEVGGGTEAFF.

The chain combines TRBV6-2 or TRBV6-3 with TRBJ1-6; no definite D call. Germline CDR1 and CDR2: MNHEY and SVGEGT. There are 13 residues in the CDR3. Between the trimmed V and J ends, which lost 2 bases and 4 bases, there was a span of 3 bases. In nucleotides, the CDR3 is TGTGCCAGCAGTTACACTTATAATTCACCCCTCCACTTT. Translated: CASSYTYNSPLHF.

CDR3 sequence (DNA): TGTGCCAGCAGCTTTAGCGGGAGCGGCACAGATACGCAGTATTTT. Amino acid sequence: CASSFSGSGTDTQYF. The V gene is TRBV5-4, the J gene TRBJ2-3, with 9 bases fitting TRBD2. The V and J ends lost 2 bases and 1 base, in that order; junction bases with no gene match: 2. There are 15 residues in the CDR3. Per the germline V gene, CDR1 is SGHNT and CDR2 is YYREEE (reference sequence).

The V and J genes are TRBV7-8 and TRBJ2-7, with a weak D call TRBD2 (6 bases). Trimming took 6 bases from V and 3 from J, leaving 15 bases between them. Germline loops: CDR1 SGHVS, CDR2 FQNEAQ. This CDR3 has 14 residues. CDR3 residues: CASSSSALVYEQYF. As DNA, the CDR3 is TGTGCCAGCAGTTCTAGCGCGCTAGTCTACGAGCAGTACTTC.

The chain employs TRBV18 and TRBJ1-1, with D maybe TRBD1 (5 bases). The ends were cut back, 0 bases at V and 0 bases at J, with 11 bases in the middle. The CDR3 is 16 residues long. In germline, CDR1 is KGHSH, CDR2 LQKENI. The CDR3 region is CASSPPSRVMNTEAFF. CDR3 nucleotide sequence: TGTGCCAGCTCACCACCGTCCAGGGTCATGAACACTGAAGCTTTCTTT.